This entry concerns a single TCR beta chain. The antigen is not known. Per germline, CDR1 LNHNV and CDR2 YYDKDF (reference sequence). Trimming cost V 0 bases and J 2 bases; bases outside gene matches: 7. The CDR3 is 16 amino acids. The data were obtained in a study of cytomegalovirus exposure and HLA in healthy donors. PCR used 60 Vbeta primers and 13 Jbeta primers. Method: immunoSEQ multiplex PCR; TCRdb's copy keeps in-frame clones and lacks some. The sample lists approximately 150,000 clones; 50% to 75% were seen once. Study-wide points: Only CMV serostatus was available as immune exposure information. Reportedly, HLA-A and HLA-B alleles of most subjects were accurately predicted from TCR beta. It was reportedly the case that the classifier diagnosed cytomegalovirus status with high specificity and sensitivity. For TCR beta chains, V- and J-gene trimming was later linked to a missense DCLRE1C variant.

The genes are TRBV15 and TRBJ2-7; TRBD2 matches 7 bases. Sequenced sample: PBMCs. The receptor's source is a woman in her sixties in good health and CMV-seropositive. The CDR3 loop is CATSREGGTTTYEQYF. CDR3 sequence (DNA): TGTGCCACCAGCAGAGAAGGTGGGACTACCACCTACGAGCAGTACTTC.